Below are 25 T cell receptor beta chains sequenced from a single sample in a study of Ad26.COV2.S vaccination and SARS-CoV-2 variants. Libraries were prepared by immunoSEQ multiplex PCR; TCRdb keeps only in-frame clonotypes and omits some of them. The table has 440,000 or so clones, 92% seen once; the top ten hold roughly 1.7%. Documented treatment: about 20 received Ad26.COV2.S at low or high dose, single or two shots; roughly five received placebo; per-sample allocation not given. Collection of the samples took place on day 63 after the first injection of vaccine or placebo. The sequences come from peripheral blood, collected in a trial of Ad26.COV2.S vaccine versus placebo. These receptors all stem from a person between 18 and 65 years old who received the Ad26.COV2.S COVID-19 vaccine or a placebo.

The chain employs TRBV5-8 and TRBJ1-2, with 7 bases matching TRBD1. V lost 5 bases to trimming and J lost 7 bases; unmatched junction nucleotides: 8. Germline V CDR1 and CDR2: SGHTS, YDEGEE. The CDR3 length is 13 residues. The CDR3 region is CASRNQGVRGYTF. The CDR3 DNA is TGTGCCAGCAGGAATCAGGGGGTTCGTGGCTACACCTTC.

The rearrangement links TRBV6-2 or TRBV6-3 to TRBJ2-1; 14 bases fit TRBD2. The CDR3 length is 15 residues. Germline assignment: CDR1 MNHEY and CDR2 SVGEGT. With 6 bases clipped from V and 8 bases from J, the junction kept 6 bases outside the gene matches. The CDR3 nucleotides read TGTGCCAGCAGCTCCGGACTAGCGGGGGGAGATGAGCAGTTCTTC. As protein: CASSSGLAGGDEQFF.

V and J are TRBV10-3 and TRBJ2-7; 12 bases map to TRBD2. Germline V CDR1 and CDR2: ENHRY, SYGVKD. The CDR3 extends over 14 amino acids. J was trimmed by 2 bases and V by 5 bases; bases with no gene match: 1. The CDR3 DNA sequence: TGTGCCATCAGTCTAGCGGGGGGGACCTACGAGCAGTACTTC. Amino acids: CAISLAGGTYEQYF.

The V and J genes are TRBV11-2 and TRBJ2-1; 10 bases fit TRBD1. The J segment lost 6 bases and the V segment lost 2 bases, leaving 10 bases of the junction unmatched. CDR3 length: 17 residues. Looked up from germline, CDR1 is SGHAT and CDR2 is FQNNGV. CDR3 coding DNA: TGTGCCAGCAGCTTATACCTCGACAGGGGGCTCGGCAATGAGCAGTTCTTC. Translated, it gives CASSLYLDRGLGNEQFF. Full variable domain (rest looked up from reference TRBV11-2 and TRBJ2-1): EAGVAQSPRYKIIEKRQSVAFWCNPISGHATLYWYQQILGQGPKLLIQFQNNGVVDDSQLPKDRFSAERLKGVDSTLKIQPAKLEDSAVYLCASSLYLDRGLGNEQFFGPGTRLTVL.

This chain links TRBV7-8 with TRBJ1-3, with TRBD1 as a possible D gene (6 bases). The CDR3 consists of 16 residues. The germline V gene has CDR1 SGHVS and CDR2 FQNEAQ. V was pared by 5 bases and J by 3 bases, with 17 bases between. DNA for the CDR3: TGTGCCAGCAGCCTTAACGACCGGGGGCGTGGAAACACCATATATTTT. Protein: CASSLNDRGRGNTIYF.

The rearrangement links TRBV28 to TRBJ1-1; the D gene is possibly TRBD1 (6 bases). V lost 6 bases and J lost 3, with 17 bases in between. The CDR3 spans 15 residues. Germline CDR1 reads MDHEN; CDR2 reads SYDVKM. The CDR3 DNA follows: TGTGCCAGCAGGACCGAAGGGGGGGGTTACACTGAAGCTTTCTTT. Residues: CASRTEGGGYTEAFF.

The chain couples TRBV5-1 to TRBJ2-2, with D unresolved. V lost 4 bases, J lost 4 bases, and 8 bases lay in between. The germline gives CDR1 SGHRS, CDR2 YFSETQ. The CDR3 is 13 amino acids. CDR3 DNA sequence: TGCGCCAGCAGCAGCGCCCTCACCGGGGAGCTGTTTTTT. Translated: CASSSALTGELFF.

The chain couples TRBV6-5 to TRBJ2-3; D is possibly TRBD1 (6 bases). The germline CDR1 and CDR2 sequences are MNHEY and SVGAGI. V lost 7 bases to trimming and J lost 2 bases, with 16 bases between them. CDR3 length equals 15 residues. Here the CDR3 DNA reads TGTGCCAGCATGAACCGGGACAAGCCCACAGATACGCAGTATTTT. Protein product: CASMNRDKPTDTQYF.

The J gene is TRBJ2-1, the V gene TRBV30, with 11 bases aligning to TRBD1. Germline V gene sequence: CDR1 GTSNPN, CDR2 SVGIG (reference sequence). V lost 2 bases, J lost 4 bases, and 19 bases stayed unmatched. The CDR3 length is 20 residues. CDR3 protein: CAWSRTGTGGFTPGYNEQFF. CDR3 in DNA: TGTGCCTGGAGTCGCACGGGGACAGGGGGTTTCACCCCGGGGTACAATGAGCAGTTCTTC.

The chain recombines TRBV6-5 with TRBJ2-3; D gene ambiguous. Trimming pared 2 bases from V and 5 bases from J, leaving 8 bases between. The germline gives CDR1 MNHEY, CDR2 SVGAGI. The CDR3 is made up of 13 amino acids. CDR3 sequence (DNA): TGTGCCAGCAGTTACCGGTCAGGAGATACGCAGTATTTT. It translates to CASSYRSGDTQYF.

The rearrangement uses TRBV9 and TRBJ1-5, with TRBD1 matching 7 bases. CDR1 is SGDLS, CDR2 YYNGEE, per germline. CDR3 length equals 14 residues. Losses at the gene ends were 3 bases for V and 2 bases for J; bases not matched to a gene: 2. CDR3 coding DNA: TGTGCCAGCAGCGCCGGACAGGGCAATCAGCCCCAGCATTTT. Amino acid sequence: CASSAGQGNQPQHF.

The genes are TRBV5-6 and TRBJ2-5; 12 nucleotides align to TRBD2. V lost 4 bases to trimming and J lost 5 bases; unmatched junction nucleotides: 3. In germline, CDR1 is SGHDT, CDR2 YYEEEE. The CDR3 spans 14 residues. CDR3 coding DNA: TGTGCCAGCAGCCGTGGACTAGCGGGGGAGACCCAGTACTTC. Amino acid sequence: CASSRGLAGETQYF.

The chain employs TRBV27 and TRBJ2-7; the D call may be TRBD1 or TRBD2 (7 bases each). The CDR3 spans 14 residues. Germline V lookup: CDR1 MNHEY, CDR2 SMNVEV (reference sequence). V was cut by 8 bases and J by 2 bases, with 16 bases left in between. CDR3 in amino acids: CASSQGGPTYEQYF. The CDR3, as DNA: TGTGCCAGCTCCCAGGGGGGGCCTACCTACGAGCAGTACTTC.

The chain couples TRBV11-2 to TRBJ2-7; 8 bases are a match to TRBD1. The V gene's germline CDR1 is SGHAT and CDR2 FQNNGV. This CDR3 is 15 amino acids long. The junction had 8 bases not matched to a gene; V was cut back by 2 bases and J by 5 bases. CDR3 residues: CASSLMTDRVDEQYF. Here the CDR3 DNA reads TGTGCCAGCAGCTTAATGACGGACAGGGTCGACGAGCAGTACTTC.

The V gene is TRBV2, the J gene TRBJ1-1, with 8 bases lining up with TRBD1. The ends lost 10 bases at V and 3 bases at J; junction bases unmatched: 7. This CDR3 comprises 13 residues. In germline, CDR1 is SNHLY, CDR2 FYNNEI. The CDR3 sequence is CATMPQGDTEAFF. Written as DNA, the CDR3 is TGTGCCACTATGCCACAGGGGGACACTGAAGCTTTCTTT.

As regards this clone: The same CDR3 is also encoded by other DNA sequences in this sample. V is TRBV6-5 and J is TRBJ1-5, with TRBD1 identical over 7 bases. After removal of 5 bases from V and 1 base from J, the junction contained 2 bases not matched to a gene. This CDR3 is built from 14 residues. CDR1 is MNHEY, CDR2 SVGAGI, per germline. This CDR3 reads CASSRDSSNQPQHF. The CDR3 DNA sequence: TGTGCCAGCAGTCGGGACAGCAGCAATCAGCCCCAGCATTTT.

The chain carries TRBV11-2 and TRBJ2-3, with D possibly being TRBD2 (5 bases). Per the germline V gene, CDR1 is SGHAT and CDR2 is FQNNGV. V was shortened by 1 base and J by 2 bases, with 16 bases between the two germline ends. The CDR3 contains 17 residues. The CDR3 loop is CASSLVLLAGDTDTQYF. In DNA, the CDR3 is TGTGCCAGCAGCTTAGTCCTTTTGGCGGGTGACACAGATACGCAGTATTTT.

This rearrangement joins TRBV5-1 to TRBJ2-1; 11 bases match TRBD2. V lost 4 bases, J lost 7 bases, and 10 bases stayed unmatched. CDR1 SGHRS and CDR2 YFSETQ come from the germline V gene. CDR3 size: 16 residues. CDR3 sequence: CASSLSGLAGGNEQFF. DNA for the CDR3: TGCGCCAGCAGCCTGTCGGGGCTAGCGGGGGGTAATGAGCAGTTCTTC.

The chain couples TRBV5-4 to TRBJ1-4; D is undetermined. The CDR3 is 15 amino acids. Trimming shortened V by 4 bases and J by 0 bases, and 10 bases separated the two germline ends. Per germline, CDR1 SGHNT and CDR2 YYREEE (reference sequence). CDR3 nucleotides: TGTGCCAGCAGCCCGGACCTGGCAACTAATGAAAAACTGTTTTTT. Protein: CASSPDLATNEKLFF.

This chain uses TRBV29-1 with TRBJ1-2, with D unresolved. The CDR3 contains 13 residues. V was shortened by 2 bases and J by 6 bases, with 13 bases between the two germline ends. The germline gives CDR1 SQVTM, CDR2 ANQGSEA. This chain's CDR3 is CSVESGVHDGYTF. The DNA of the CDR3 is TGCAGCGTTGAAAGTGGCGTACACGATGGCTACACCTTC.

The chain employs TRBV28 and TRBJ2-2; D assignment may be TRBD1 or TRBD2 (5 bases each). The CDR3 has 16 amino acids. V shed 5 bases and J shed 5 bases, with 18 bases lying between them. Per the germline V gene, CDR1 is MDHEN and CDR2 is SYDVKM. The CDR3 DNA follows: TGTGCCAGCAGTCCCCCGGGACCTCGGAGGACCGGGGAGCTGTTTTTT. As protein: CASSPPGPRRTGELFF.

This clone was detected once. CDR3 in DNA: TGTGCCATCAGTGACCCCGGACAGGGGTACACAGATACGCAGTATTTT. Protein: CAISDPGQGYTDTQYF. This chain links TRBV10-3 with TRBJ2-3, with 9 bases aligning to TRBD1. There are 16 residues in the CDR3. Germline-derived CDR1 and CDR2 are ENHRY and SYGVKD. V lost 3 bases, J lost 2 bases, and 6 bases stayed unmatched.

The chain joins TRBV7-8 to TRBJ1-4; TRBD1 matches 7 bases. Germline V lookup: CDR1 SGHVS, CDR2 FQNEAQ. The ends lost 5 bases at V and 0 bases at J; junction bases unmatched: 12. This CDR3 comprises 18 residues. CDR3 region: CASSPAPGTDATNEKLFF. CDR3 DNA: TGTGCCAGCAGCCCAGCCCCCGGGACAGATGCAACTAATGAAAAACTGTTTTTT. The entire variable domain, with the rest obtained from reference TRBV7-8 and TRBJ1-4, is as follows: GAGVSQSPRYKVAKRGQDVALRCDPISGHVSLFWYQQALGQGPEFLTYFQNEAQLDKSGLPSDRFFAERPEGSVSTLKIQRTQQEDSAVYLCASSPAPGTDATNEKLFFGSGTQLSVL.

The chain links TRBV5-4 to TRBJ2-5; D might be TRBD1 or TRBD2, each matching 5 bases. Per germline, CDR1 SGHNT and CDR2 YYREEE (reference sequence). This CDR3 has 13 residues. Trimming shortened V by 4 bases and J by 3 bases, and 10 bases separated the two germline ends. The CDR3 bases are TGTGCCAGCAGCCCGGGACGGAAAGAGACCCAGTACTTC. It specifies CASSPGRKETQYF.

CDR3: CAAGTGENYGYTF. CDR3 in DNA: TGTGCCGCCGGGACAGGGGAGAACTATGGCTACACCTTC. The chain has TRBV7-9 and TRBJ1-2, with 10 nucleotides matching TRBD1. V was clipped by 11 bases and J by 2 bases; unmatched bases: 5. The CDR3 has 13 residues. CDR1 is SEHNR, CDR2 FQNEAQ, per germline (reference sequence).